This T cell receptor beta chain was found in a study of response to subunit inactivated influenza vaccine. Each CDR3 protein is one row after TCRdb ran MiXCR on the RT-PCR reads. The sample gives approximately 500,000 distinct CDR3 sequences, roughly 25% of which show up once; about 3% is in the top ten. The CDR3 runs 14 residues. Trimming at V came to 6 bases and at J to 2 bases, leaving 9 bases not matched to a gene. Germline V gives CDR1 DFQATT, CDR2 SNEGSKA (reference sequence). The sample also formed part of further work on T cells expressing NK-cell markers. From that report: The TCR beta cDNA came from 5'RACE template switching with UMIs. Also leading the CD3+CD56-NKG2C+ fraction in a few donors were these clonotypes.

V is TRBV20-1 and J is TRBJ2-7; TRBD2 agrees at 8 bases. The sequence was collected from a man between 50 and 59 years old who received an inactivated influenza vaccine. The material sequenced was CD4+ T cells sorted from PBMCs, taken 11 to 12 days after vaccination. CDR3 nucleotides: TGCAGTGCCGCGCCGGGACTAGGGACCTACGAGCAGTACTTC. Encoded protein: CSAAPGLGTYEQYF.